This T cell receptor beta chain is drawn from a study of OX40 agonist ivuxolimab in advanced cancers. Study details: Those enrolled were 80% to 85% male, with a mean age of around 55 years and ages from 23 to 79.

Germline values: CDR1 MNHEY, CDR2 SVGAGI. The ends were cut back, 2 bases at V and 1 base at J, with 8 bases in the middle. The length of the CDR3 is 14 residues. TCRdb keeps only in-frame clones here, not all; method: immunoSEQ multiplex PCR. The sample consists of roughly 83,000 clones, 91% of them appearing once. The J gene is TRBJ1-1, the V gene TRBV6-5; D is unclear. Sequencing used CD4+ or CD8+ T cells sorted from blood, obtained in a trial of the OX40 agonist ivuxolimab. The receptor's source is an adult with an advanced solid tumor such as melanoma, head and neck, liver or kidney cancer. The CDR3 loop reads CASSYGSANTEAFF. As DNA, the CDR3 is TGTGCCAGCAGTTACGGTTCCGCGAACACTGAAGCTTTCTTT.